Described below is a single T cell receptor (beta chain) sequence and its context. This same CDR3 is encoded by further DNA sequences in the sample. Clones were read by immunoSEQ multiplex PCR, and TCRdb kept only the in-frame ones, dropping some. The table shows about 33,000 clones, with about 78% occurring only once. This sample stems from a study of blood T cell repertoires in COVID-19. Turning to the study itself: The United States, Italy and Spain supplied acute and convalescent COVID-19 samples. The analysed material was cDNA or gDNA that came from T cells, B-cell-depleted T cells, or PBMCs.

The length of the CDR3 is 14 residues. V trimming: 5 bases; J trimming: 6 bases; junction bases outside the gene matches: 7. CDR1 is SGHAT, CDR2 FQDESV, per germline (reference sequence). The clonotype originates from an elderly man with acute or convalescent COVID-19. Material for sequencing was peripheral blood. V is TRBV11-1 and J is TRBJ1-2, with 9 bases aligning to TRBD1. The CDR3 reads CASSQDRGKDGYTF. Written as DNA, the CDR3 is TGTGCCAGCAGCCAAGACAGGGGGAAGGATGGCTACACCTTC.